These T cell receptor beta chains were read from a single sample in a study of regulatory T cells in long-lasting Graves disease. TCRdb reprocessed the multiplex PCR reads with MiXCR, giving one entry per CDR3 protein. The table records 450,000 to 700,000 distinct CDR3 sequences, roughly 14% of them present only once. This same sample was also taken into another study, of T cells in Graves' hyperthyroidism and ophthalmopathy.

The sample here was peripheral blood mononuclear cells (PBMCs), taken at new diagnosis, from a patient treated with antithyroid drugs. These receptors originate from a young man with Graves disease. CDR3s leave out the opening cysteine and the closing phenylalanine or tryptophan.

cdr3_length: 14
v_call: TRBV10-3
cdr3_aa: AISGNPGTGAYEQY

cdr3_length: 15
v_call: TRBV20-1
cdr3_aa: SARGWSTSGSTDTQY

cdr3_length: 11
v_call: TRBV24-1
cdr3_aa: ATSSDVQETQY

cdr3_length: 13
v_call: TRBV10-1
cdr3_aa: ASSESAAGQETQY

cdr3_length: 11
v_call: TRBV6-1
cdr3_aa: ASSRTETDTQY

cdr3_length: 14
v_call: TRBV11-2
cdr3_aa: ASSTLGKSRGTEAF

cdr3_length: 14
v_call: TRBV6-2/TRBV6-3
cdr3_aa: ASRSRGRPADEKLF

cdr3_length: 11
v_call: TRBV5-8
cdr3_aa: ASSHYGTDTQY

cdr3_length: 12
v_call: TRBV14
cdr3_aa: ASSPPGHNEKLF

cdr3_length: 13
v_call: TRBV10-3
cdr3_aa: AIRTDTVTEETQY

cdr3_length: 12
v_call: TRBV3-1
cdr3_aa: ASSLQHSSYEQY

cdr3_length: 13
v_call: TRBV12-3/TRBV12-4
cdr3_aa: ASSTPDQGDTEAF

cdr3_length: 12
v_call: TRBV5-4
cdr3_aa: ASSGRGVKETQY

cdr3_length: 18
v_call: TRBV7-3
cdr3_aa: ASSSPLYLSGKSSYNEQF

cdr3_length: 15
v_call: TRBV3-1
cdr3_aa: ASSHGGARSLTYEQY

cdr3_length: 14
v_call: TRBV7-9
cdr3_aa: ASGDPTGGSSYEQY

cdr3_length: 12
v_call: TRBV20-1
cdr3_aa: SALPPRGPYGYT

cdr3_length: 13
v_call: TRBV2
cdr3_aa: ASSETGRLDTEAF

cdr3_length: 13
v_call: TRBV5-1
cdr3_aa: ASSPAGTHRNEQF

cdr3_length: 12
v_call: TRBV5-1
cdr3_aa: ASSLASREGRLY

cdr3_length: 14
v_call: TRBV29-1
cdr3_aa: SVGGQVGAGTDTQY

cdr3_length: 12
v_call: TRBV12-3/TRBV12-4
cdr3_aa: ASSPTGFYNEQF

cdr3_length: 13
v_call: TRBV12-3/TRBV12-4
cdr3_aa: ASSLDSGSGGELF

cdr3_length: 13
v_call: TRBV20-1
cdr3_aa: SARDLGYVDTEAF

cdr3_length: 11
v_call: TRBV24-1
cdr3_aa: ATAPRAGNEQF

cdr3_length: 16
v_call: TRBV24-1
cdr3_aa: ATSPGLAGGYGTDTQY

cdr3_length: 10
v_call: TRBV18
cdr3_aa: ASSPLSYEQY

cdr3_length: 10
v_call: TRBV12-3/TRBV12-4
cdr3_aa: ASSLNSREQY

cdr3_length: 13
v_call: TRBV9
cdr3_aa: ASSPSRTGPHEQY

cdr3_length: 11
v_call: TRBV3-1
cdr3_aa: ASSHGINNEQF

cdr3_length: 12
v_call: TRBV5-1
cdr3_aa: ASSLVREEGTQY

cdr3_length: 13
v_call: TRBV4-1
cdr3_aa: ASSHVYTSNYGYT

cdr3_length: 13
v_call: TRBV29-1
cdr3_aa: SVEDDNSGANVLT

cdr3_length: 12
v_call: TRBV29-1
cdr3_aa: SYGAGGFTGELF

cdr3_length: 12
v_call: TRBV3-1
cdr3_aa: ASSQDIRVFKAF

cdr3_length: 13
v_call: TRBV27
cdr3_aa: ASSLSGRPTYEQY

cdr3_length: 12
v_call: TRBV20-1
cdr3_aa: SARESGMNTEAF

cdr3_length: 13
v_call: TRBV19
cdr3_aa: ASSSLNGYTDTQY

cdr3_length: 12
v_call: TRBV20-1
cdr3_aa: SASGGYSYNEQF

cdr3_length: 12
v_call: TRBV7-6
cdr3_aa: ASSSFRGPNEQF

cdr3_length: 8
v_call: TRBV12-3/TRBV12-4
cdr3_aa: ASSGVAIY

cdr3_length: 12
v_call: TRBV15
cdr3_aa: ATSTGGTGDEQY

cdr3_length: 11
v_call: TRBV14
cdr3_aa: ASSQHIVAEAF

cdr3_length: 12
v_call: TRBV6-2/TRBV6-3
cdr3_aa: ASSYSNRRETQY

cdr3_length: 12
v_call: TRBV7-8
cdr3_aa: ASNGGQASMEQF

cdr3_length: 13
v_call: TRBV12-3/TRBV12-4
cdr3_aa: ASSRNGGGGETQY

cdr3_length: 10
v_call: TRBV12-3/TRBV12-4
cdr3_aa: ASSPQGEKLF

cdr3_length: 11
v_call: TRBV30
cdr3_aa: AWSVQRGGEAF

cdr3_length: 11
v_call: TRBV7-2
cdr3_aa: ASSLTYTDTQY

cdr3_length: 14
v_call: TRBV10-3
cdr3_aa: AISEHRTPLNTEAF

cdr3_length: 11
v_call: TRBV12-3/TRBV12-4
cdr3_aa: ASSQHSSYEQY

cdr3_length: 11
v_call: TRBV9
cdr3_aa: ASSVYGRLELF

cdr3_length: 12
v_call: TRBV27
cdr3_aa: ASSFTTTYNEQF

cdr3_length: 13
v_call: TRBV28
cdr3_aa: ASSLGGRNNEKLF

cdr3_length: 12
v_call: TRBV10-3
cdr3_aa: AIRTGGELDTQY

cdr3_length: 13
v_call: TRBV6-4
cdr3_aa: ATKAGGPETGELF

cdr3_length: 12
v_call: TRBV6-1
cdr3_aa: ASGGWGAKTEAF

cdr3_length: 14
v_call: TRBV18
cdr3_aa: ASSRAGPIMNTEAF

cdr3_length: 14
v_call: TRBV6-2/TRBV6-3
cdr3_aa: ASSDRATGAYNEQF

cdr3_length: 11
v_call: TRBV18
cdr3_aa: ASSGYPSYEQY